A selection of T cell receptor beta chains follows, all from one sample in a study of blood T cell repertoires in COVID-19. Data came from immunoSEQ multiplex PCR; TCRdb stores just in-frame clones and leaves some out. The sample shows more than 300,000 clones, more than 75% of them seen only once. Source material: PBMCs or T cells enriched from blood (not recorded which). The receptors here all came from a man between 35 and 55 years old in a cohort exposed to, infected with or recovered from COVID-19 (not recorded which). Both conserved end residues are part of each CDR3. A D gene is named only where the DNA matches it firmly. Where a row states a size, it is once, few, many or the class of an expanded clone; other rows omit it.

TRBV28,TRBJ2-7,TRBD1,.,TGTGCCAGCAGTTTACTTCCGGGACAGGGAGACTACGAGCAGTACTTC,CASSLLPGQGDYEQYF
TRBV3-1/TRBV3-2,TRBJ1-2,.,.,TGTGCCAGCAGCCCTAGCGTTGGTCAGGCGTACTTCGAAGGATATGGCTACACCTTC,CASSPSVGQAYFEGYGYTF
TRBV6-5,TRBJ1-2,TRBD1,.,TGTGCCAGCAGCCGCCGGGACAGGGCCAATGGCTACACCTTC,CASSRRDRANGYTF
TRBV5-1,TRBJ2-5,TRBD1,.,TGCGCCAGCAGCTGGCAGGGGGCGGTCAAAGAGACCCAGTACTTC,CASSWQGAVKETQYF
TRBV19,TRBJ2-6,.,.,TGTGCCAGTAGTATTGGGCAGAACTGGGCCAACGTCCTGACTTTC,CASSIGQNWANVLTF
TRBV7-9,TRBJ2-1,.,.,TGTGCCAGCAGCTTTTTAGGGCCCGGGGGCTACAATGAGCAGTTCTTC,CASSFLGPGGYNEQFF
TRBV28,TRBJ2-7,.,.,TGTGCCAGCAGTCTCTCGGCCTACGAGCAGTACTTC,CASSLSAYEQYF
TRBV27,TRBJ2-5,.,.,TGTGCCAGCAGTCCTAACGTCCAAGAGACCCAGTACTTC,CASSPNVQETQYF
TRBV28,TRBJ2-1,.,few,TGTGCCAGCACCCAGGGGCGCAATGAGCAGTTCTTC,CASTQGRNEQFF
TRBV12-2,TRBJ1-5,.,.,TGTGCAAGTCGCTTAGGGGGGACAGCTTATAGCAATCAGCCCCAGCATTTT,CASRLGGTAYSNQPQHF
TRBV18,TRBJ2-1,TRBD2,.,TGTGCCAGCTCACCACCGGGTCTAGCGGGAGGTGGGAATGAGCAGTTCTTC,CASSPPGLAGGGNEQFF
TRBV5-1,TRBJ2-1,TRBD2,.,TGCGCCAGCAGCTTGGAAGGGCGGGAGGCCTACAATGAGCAGTTCTTC,CASSLEGREAYNEQFF
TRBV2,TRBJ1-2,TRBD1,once,TGTGCCAGCAATCCGGGACAGGGCACCTTCTATGGCTACACCTTC,CASNPGQGTFYGYTF
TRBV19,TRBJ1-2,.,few,TGTGCCAGTAGTATTGACAGCCTCTATGGCTACACCTTC,CASSIDSLYGYTF
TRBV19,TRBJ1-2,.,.,TGTGCCAGTAGTATTTGGTTGGGGGGGCGATACTATGGCTACACCTTC,CASSIWLGGRYYGYTF
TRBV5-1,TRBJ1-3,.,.,TGCGCCAGCAGCCTAGGATCCGGAAACACCATATATTTT,CASSLGSGNTIYF
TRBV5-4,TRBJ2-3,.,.,TGTGCCAGCAGCTTGCAGGGGCGAAGCACAGATACGCAGTATTTT,CASSLQGRSTDTQYF
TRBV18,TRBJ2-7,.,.,TGTGCCAGCTCCTGGCAGCGCGAGCAGTACTTC,CASSWQREQYF
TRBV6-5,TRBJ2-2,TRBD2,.,TGTGCCAGCAGTTACCCGAGGGGACTAGCGGGCGGGGAGCTGTTTTTT,CASSYPRGLAGGELFF
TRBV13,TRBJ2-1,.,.,TGTGCCAGCAGCCTCACGGGGATGGGGTTTAATGAGCAGTTCTTC,CASSLTGMGFNEQFF
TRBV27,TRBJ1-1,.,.,TGTGCCAGCAGTTTATTCCGGGGAACTGAAGCTTTCTTT,CASSLFRGTEAFF
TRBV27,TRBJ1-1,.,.,TGTGCCAGCAGTTTGAGAGAGCTCACTGAAGCTTTCTTT,CASSLRELTEAFF
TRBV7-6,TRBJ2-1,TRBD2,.,TGTGCCAGCAGCTCCATGGGTAGCGGGAGTATGAATGAGCAGTTCTTC,CASSSMGSGSMNEQFF
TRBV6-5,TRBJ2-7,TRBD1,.,TGTGCCAGCCACCCCCGGGACAGATCATCCTACGAGCAGTACTTC,CASHPRDRSSYEQYF
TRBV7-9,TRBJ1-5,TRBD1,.,TGTGCCAGCAGTCGACAGGGGGGCAATCAGCCCCAGCATTTT,CASSRQGGNQPQHF
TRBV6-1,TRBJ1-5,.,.,TGTGCCAGCAGTGAGGGAGGGCCTGGCAATCAGCCCCAGCATTTT,CASSEGGPGNQPQHF
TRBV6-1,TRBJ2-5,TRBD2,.,TGTGCCAGCAGTGAAAAAGGGACTAAGGGAACCCGATACCATCAAGAGACCCAGTACTTC,CASSEKGTKGTRYHQETQYF
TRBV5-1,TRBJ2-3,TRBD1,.,TGCGCCAGCAGCGAGGGACAGGGCTGGGATACGCAGTATTTT,CASSEGQGWDTQYF
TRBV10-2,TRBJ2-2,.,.,TGCGCCAGCAGTGAGGCACAGGGAACCGGGGAGCTGTTTTTT,CASSEAQGTGELFF
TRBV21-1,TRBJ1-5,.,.,TGTGCCAGCAGCCGCACCCGGGACAGGGTTAGGTTTTGCAATCAGCCCCAGCATTTT,CASSRTRDRVRFCNQPQHF
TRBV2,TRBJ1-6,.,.,TGTGCCAGCAGTGAAGCCCCAGGGGTGAATTCACCCCTCCACTTT,CASSEAPGVNSPLHF
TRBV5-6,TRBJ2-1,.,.,TGTGCCAGCAGCTCGACTTCCTACAATGAGCAGTTCTTC,CASSSTSYNEQFF
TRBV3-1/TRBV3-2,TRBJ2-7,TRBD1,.,TGTGCCAGCAGCCAACCGGGACAGAAGACCTACGAGCAGTACTTC,CASSQPGQKTYEQYF
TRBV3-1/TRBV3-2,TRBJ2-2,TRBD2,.,TGTGCCAGCAGCCAAGTAGGTAGCGGGATCACCGGGGAGCTGTTTTTT,CASSQVGSGITGELFF
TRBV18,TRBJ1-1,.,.,TGTGCCAGCTCACCACCGACAGGATCCGCTGAAGCTTTCTTT,CASSPPTGSAEAFF
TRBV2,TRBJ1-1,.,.,TGTGCCAGCAGGGGACAGAACACTGAAGCTTTCTTT,CASRGQNTEAFF
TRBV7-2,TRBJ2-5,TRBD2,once,TGTGCCAGCAGCCCCCCGGGGGGGGGAGCGGAGACCCAGTACTTC,CASSPPGGGAETQYF
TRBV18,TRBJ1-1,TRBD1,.,TGTGCCAGCTCACGGCCGACAGGGACGAACACTGAAGCTTTCTTT,CASSRPTGTNTEAFF
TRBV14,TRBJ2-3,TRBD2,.,TGTGCCAGCAGCCAAACTAGCGGGAGTAGGAATACGCAGTATTTT,CASSQTSGSRNTQYF
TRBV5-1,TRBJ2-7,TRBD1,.,TGCGCCAGCAGCTTTCCGGGACAGGCCTCCTACGAGCAGTACTTC,CASSFPGQASYEQYF
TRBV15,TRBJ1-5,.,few,TGTGCCACCAGCAGAGATCGGGGGGTCTATAGCAATCAGCCCCAGCATTTT,CATSRDRGVYSNQPQHF
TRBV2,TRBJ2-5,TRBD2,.,TGTGCCAGCAGTGAGGTAGCGGGAGTGGGGGAGACCCAGTACTTC,CASSEVAGVGETQYF
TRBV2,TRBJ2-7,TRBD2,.,TGTGCCAGCCGCAGACCGGGACTAGAGCAGTACTTC,CASRRPGLEQYF
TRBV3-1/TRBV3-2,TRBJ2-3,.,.,TGTGCCAGCAGCCAAGGAGCCCGGACAGATACGCAGTATTTT,CASSQGARTDTQYF
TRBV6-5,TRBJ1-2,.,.,TGTGCCAGCAGTCACGGGGGGACCGAGTTCTATGGCTACACCTTC,CASSHGGTEFYGYTF
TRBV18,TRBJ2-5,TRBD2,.,TGTGCCAGCTCACCCATCAGGACTAGCGGGAGTGAGACCCAGTACTTC,CASSPIRTSGSETQYF
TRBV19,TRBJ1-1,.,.,TGTGCCAGTCAAGTCGGGGTGAGTACTGAAGCTTTCTTT,CASQVGVSTEAFF
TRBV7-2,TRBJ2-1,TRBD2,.,TGTGCCAGCAGCTTCGGACTAGCGACTAATGAGCAGTTCTTC,CASSFGLATNEQFF
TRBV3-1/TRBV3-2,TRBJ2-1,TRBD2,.,TGTGCCAGCAGCCAAGATCTTGGTAGCGGGAGTTCGAATGAGCAGTTCTTC,CASSQDLGSGSSNEQFF
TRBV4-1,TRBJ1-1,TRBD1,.,TGCGCCAGCAGCCGAAAAGGACAGGGCGCTGAAGCTTTCTTT,CASSRKGQGAEAFF
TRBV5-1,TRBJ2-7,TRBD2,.,TGCGCCAGCAGCCCCGGGGGGAGAGTCAACGAGCAGTACTTC,CASSPGGRVNEQYF
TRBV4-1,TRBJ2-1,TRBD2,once,TGCGCCAGCAGCCAAGATCCACTAGCGGATACCTACAATGAGCAGTTCTTC,CASSQDPLADTYNEQFF
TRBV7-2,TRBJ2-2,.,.,TGTGCCAGCAGCTTTGGTACTCCGAACACCGGGGAGCTGTTTTTT,CASSFGTPNTGELFF
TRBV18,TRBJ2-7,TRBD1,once,TGTGCCAGCTCACCAGCGGGACAGGGTGCCTACGAGCAGTACTTC,CASSPAGQGAYEQYF
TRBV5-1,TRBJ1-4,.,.,TGCGCCAGCAGCGCGCAGGAGGCTGCAACTAATGAAAAACTGTTTTTT,CASSAQEAATNEKLFF